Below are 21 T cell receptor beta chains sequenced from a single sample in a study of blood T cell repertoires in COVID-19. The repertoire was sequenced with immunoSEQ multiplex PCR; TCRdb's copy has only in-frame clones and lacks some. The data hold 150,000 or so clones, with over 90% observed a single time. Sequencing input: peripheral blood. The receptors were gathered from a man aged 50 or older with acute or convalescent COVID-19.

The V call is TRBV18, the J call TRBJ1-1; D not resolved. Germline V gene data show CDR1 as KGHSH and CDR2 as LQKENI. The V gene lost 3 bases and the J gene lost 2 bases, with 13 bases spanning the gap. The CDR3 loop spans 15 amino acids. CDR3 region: CASSPLRAANTEAFF. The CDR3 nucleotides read TGTGCCAGCTCACCGCTGCGGGCCGCCAACACTGAAGCTTTCTTT.

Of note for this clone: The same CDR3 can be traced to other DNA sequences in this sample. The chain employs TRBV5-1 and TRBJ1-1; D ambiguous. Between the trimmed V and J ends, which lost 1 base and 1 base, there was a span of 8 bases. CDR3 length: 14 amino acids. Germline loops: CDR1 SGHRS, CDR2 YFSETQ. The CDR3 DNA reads TGCGCCAGCAGCTTGTCGGGTAGGAACACTGAAGCTTTCTTT. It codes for CASSLSGRNTEAFF.

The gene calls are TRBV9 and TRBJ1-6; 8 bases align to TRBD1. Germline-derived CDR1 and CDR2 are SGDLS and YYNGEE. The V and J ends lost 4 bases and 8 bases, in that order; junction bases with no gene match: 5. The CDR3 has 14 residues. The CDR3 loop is CASSNPGGDSPLHF. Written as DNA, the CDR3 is TGTGCCAGCAGCAACCCAGGGGGCGATTCACCCCTCCACTTT.

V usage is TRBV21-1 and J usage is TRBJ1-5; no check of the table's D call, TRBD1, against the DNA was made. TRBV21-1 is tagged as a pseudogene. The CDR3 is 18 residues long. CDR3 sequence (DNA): TGTGCCAGCAGCAAAATCCCGAGGACAGGCTATAGCAATCAGCCCCAGCATTTT. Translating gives CASSKIPRTGYSNQPQHF.

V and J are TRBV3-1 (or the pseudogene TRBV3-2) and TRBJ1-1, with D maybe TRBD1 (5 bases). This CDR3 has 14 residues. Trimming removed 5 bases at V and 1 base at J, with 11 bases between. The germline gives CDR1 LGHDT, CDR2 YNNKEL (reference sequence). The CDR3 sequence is CASSRARANTEAFF. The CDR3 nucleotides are TGTGCCAGCAGCAGAGCCAGGGCGAACACTGAAGCTTTCTTT.

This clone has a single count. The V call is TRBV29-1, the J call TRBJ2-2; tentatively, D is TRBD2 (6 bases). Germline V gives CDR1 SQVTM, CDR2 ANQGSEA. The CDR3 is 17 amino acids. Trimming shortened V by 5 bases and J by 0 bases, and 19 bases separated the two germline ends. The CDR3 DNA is TGCAGCGTTTACGGCGGGCTGCGGGGTTCGAACACCGGGGAGCTGTTTTTT. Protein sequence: CSVYGGLRGSNTGELFF.

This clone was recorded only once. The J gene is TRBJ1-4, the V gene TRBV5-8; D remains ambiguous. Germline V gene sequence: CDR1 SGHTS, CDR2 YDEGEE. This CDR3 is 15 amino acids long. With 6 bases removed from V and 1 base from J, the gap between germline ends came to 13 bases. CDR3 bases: TGTGCCAGCACCCCTCGGCCGGGAACTAATGAAAAACTGTTTTTT. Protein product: CASTPRPGTNEKLFF.

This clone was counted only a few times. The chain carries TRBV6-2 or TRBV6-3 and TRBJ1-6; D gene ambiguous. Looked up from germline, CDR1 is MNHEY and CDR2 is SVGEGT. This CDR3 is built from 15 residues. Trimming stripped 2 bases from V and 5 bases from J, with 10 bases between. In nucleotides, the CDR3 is TGTGCCAGCAGTTACAGGGAGACGGATAATTCACCCCTCCACTTT. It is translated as CASSYRETDNSPLHF.

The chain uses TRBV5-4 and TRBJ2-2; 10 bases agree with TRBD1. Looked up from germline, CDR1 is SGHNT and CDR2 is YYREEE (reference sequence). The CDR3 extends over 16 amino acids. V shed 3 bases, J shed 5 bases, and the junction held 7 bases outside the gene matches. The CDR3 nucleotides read TGTGCCAGCAGCTCCGGGACAGGGGCCAGAACCGGGGAGCTGTTTTTT. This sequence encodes CASSSGTGARTGELFF.

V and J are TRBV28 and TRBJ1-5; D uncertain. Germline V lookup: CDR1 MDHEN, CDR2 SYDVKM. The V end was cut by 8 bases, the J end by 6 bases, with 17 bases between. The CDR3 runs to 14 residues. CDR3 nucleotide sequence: TGTGCCAGCGGGAGGGTTATAGCAATTCAGCCCCAGCATTTT. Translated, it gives CASGRVIAIQPQHF.

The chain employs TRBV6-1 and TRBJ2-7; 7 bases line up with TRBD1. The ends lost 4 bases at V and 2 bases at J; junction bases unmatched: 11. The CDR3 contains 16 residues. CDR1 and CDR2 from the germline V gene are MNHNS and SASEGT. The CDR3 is CASSGTLSTGTYEQYF. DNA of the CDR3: TGTGCCAGCAGTGGAACCTTATCGACAGGGACCTACGAGCAGTACTTC.

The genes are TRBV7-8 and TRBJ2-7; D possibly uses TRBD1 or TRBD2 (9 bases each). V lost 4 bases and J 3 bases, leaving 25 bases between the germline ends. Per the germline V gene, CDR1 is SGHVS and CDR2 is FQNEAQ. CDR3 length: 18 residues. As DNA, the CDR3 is TGTGCCAGCAGCTCCGGGACAGGGTCACTAGCGGGCTTCTACGAGCAGTACTTC. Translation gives CASSSGTGSLAGFYEQYF.

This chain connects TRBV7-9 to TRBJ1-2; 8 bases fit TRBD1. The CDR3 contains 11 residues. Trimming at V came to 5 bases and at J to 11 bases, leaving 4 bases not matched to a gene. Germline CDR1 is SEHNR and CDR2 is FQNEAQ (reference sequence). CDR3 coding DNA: TGTGCCAGCAGCCTCGGACAGGGATACACCTTC. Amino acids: CASSLGQGYTF.

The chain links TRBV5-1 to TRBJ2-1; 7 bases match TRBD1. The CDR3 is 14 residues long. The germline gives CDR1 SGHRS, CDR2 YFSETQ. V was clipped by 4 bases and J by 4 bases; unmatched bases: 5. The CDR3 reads CASSTGTAYNEQFF. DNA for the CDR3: TGCGCCAGCAGCACCGGGACAGCTTACAATGAGCAGTTCTTC.

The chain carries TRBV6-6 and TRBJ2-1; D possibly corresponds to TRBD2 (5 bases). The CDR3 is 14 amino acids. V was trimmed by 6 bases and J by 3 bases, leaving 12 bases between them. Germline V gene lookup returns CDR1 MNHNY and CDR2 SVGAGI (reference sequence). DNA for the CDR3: TGTGCCAGCAGACAAGCGGTCTTCTACAATGAGCAGTTCTTC. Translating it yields CASRQAVFYNEQFF.

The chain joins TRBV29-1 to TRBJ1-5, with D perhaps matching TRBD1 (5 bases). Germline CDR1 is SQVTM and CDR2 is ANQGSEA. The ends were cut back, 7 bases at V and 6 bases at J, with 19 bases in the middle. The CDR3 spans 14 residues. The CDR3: CSATTSSGFQPQHF. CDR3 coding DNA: TGCAGCGCCACGACATCTTCAGGGTTTCAGCCCCAGCATTTT. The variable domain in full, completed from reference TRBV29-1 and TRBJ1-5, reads SAVISQKPSRDICQRGTSLTIQCQVDSQVTMMFWYRQQPGQSLTLIATANQGSEATYESGFVIDKFPISRPNLTFSTLTVSNMSPEDSSIYLCSATTSSGFQPQHFGDGTRLSIL.

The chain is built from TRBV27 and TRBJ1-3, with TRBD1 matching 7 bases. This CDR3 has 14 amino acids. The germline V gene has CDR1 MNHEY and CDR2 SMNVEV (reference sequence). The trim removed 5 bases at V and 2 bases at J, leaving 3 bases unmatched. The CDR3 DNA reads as TGTGCCAGCAGTGTACAGGGGACTGGAAACACCATATATTTT. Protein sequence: CASSVQGTGNTIYF.

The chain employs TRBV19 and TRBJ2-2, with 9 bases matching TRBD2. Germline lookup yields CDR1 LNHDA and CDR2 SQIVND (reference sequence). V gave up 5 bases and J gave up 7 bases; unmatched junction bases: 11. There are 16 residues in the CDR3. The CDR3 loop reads CASSLRLAEGVGELFF. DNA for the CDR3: TGTGCCAGTAGTTTACGACTAGCGGAGGGGGTCGGGGAGCTGTTTTTT.

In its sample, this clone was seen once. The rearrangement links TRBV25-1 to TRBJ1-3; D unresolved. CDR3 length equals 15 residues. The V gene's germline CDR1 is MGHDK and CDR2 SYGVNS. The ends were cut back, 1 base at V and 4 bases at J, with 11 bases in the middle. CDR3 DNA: TGTGCCAGCAGTGAATTTGTGACACCCGGAAACACCATATATTTT. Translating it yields CASSEFVTPGNTIYF.

In nucleotides, the CDR3 is TGTGCCAGCAACTCGGAGCGGGGAGGGGTTTCGGACAATGAGCAGTTCTTC. It is translated as CASNSERGGVSDNEQFF. The chain couples TRBV11-2 to TRBJ2-1; TRBD2 matches at 7 bases. Germline CDR1 reads SGHAT; CDR2 reads FQNNGV. The CDR3 consists of 17 residues. J was trimmed by 5 bases and V by 7 bases; bases with no gene match: 17.

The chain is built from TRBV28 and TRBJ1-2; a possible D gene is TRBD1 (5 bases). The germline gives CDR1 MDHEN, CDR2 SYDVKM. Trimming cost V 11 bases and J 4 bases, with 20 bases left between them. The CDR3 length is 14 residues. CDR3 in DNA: TGTGCCTCTCACCCCGCGGGGGGGGGCTATGGCTACACCTTC. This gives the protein CASHPAGGGYGYTF.